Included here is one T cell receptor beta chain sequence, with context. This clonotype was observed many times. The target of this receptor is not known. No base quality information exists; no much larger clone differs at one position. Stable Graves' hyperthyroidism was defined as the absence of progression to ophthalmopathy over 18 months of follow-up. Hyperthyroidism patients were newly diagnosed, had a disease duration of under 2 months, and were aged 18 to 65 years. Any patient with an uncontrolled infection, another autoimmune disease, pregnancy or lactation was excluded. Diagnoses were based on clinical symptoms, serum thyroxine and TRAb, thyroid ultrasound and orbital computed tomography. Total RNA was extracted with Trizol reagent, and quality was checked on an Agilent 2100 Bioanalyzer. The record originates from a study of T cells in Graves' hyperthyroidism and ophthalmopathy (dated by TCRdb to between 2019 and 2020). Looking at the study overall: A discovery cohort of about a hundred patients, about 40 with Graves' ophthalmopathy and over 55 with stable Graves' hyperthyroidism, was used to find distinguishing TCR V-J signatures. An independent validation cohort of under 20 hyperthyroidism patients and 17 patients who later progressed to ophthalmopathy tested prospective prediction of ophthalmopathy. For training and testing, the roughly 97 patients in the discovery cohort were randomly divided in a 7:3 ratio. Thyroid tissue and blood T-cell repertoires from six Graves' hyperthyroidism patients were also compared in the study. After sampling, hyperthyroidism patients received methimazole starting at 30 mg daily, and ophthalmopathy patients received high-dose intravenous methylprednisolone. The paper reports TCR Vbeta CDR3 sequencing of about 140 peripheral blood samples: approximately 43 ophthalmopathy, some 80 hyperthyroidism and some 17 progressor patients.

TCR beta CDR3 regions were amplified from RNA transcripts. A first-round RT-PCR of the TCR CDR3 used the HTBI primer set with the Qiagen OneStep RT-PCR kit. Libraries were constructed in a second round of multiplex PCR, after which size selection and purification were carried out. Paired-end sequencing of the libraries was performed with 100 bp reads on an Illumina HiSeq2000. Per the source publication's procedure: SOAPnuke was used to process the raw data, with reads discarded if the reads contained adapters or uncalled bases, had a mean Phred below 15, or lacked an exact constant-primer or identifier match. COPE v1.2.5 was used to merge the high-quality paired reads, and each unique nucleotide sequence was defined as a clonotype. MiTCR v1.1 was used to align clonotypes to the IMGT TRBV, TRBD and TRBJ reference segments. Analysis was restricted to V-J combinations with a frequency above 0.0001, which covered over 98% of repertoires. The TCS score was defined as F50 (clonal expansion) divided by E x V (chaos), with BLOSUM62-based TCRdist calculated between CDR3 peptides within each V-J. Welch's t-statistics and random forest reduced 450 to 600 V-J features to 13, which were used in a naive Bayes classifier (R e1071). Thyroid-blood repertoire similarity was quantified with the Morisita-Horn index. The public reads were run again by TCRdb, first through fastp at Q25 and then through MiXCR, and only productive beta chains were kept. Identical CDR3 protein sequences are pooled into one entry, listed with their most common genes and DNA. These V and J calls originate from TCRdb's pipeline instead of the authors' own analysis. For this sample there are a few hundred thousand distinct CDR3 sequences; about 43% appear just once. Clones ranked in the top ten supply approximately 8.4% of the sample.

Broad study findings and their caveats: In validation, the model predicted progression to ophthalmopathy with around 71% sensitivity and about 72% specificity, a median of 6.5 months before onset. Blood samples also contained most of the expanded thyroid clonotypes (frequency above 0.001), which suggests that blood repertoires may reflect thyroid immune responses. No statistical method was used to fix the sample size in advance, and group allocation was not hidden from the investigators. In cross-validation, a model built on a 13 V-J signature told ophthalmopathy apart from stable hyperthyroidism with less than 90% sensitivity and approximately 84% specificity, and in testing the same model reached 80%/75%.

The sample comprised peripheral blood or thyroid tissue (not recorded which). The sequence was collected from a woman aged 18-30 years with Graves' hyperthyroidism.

The nucleotides are TGTGCCAGCAGCGGACAGCGCACTAGAGGCTACACCTTC. Translated, it gives CASSGQRTRGYTF. The chain joins TRBV27 to TRBJ1-2; TRBD1 is a weak D gene call, 6 bases matching. Trimming at the junction amounts to 6 bases on V and 8 bases on J, and the germline ends lie 16 bases apart. Taken from cysteine to phenylalanine, the CDR3 has 13 residues. Kept here is only the CDR3 DNA, which spans 39 bases and is read in frame from base 1. The CDR1 and CDR2 encoded by the germline V gene (reference sequence) are MNHEY and SMNVEV.